These T cell receptor beta chains were read from a single sample in a study of T cells in Graves' hyperthyroidism and ophthalmopathy. TCRdb reanalysed the multiplex PCR reads using MiXCR and keeps one entry per CDR3 protein. Of hundreds of thousands of distinct CDR3 sequences detected, about 15% appear once; the ten largest clones hold roughly 13%. The sequencing sample was made of blood. The receptors were sampled from a young man with Graves' ophthalmopathy. Each CDR3 is given with its conserved first and last residue. Each record gives: J gene, V gene, CDR3 protein.

j_gene: TRBJ1-1
v_gene: TRBV18
CDR3aa: CASSPGQPGRAFF

j_gene: TRBJ1-1
v_gene: TRBV3-1
CDR3aa: CASSQEAMGRAFF

j_gene: TRBJ2-7
v_gene: TRBV18
CDR3aa: CASSRTVAAGGYEQYF

j_gene: TRBJ2-7
v_gene: TRBV9
CDR3aa: CASSVVGSPYEQYF

j_gene: TRBJ1-5
v_gene: TRBV2
CDR3aa: CASSESTGTANQPQHF

j_gene: TRBJ2-5
v_gene: TRBV18
CDR3aa: CASSPFQEETQYF

j_gene: TRBJ2-7
v_gene: TRBV4-1
CDR3aa: CASTPDRGSYEQYF

j_gene: TRBJ2-3
v_gene: TRBV2
CDR3aa: CASRVAADTQYF

j_gene: TRBJ1-4
v_gene: TRBV7-6
CDR3aa: CASSRSGGNEKLFF

j_gene: TRBJ2-1
v_gene: TRBV2
CDR3aa: CASSIKREGYNEQFF

j_gene: TRBJ1-4
v_gene: TRBV11-2
CDR3aa: CASSFVGREEKLFF

j_gene: TRBJ1-6
v_gene: TRBV6-1
CDR3aa: CASSEYDPKQDNSPLHF

j_gene: TRBJ1-4
v_gene: TRBV2
CDR3aa: CASSFAGGSEKLFF

j_gene: TRBJ2-1
v_gene: TRBV7-9
CDR3aa: CASSPSTSTGQADEQFF

j_gene: TRBJ2-3
v_gene: TRBV6-1
CDR3aa: CASRESGRAFTDTQYF

j_gene: TRBJ2-5
v_gene: TRBV7-9
CDR3aa: CASSQGHQETQYF

j_gene: TRBJ1-3
v_gene: TRBV7-8
CDR3aa: CASSPRVGNTIYF

j_gene: TRBJ2-1
v_gene: TRBV6-6
CDR3aa: CASSYSGLAELDNEQFF

j_gene: TRBJ2-3
v_gene: TRBV3-1
CDR3aa: CASSPPGLADTQYF

j_gene: TRBJ2-2
v_gene: TRBV10-3
CDR3aa: CAISESGTKRSGELFF

j_gene: TRBJ1-2
v_gene: TRBV12-3/TRBV12-4
CDR3aa: CASSPGTVYGYTF

j_gene: TRBJ2-7
v_gene: TRBV4-1
CDR3aa: CASSRPGQVGGEQYF

j_gene: TRBJ2-2
v_gene: TRBV5-5
CDR3aa: CASSLAFGGDTGELFF

j_gene: TRBJ1-5
v_gene: TRBV6-1
CDR3aa: CATQGGTGVNQPQHF

j_gene: TRBJ2-5
v_gene: TRBV13
CDR3aa: CASSDTGTSGKETQYF

j_gene: TRBJ1-5
v_gene: TRBV6-1
CDR3aa: CASSLRMITGDQPQHF

j_gene: TRBJ1-5
v_gene: TRBV6-1
CDR3aa: CASRKTGGDNQPQHF

j_gene: TRBJ1-4
v_gene: TRBV27
CDR3aa: CASSFTGGAVRPEKLFF

j_gene: TRBJ2-7
v_gene: TRBV28
CDR3aa: CASSSHNSYRYEQYF

j_gene: TRBJ1-6
v_gene: TRBV7-9
CDR3aa: CASSLVGGADSPLHF

j_gene: TRBJ2-7
v_gene: TRBV4-1
CDR3aa: CASSQSRSRQGTYEQYF

j_gene: TRBJ1-2
v_gene: TRBV27
CDR3aa: CASSPIVSGGYTF

j_gene: TRBJ2-6
v_gene: TRBV29-1
CDR3aa: CSVEEEQGSSVLTF

j_gene: TRBJ1-2
v_gene: TRBV30
CDR3aa: CACHRGDGYGYTF

j_gene: TRBJ1-1
v_gene: TRBV24-1
CDR3aa: CATRKNTEAFF

j_gene: TRBJ2-2
v_gene: TRBV4-1
CDR3aa: CASSQLPNTGELFF

j_gene: TRBJ1-1
v_gene: TRBV12-3/TRBV12-4
CDR3aa: CASSRTGVHTEAFF

j_gene: TRBJ2-5
v_gene: TRBV27
CDR3aa: CASTSGIETQYF

j_gene: TRBJ1-3
v_gene: TRBV19
CDR3aa: CASSLRQPSSGNTIYF

j_gene: TRBJ2-7
v_gene: TRBV13
CDR3aa: CASSLGLAGGLEQYF